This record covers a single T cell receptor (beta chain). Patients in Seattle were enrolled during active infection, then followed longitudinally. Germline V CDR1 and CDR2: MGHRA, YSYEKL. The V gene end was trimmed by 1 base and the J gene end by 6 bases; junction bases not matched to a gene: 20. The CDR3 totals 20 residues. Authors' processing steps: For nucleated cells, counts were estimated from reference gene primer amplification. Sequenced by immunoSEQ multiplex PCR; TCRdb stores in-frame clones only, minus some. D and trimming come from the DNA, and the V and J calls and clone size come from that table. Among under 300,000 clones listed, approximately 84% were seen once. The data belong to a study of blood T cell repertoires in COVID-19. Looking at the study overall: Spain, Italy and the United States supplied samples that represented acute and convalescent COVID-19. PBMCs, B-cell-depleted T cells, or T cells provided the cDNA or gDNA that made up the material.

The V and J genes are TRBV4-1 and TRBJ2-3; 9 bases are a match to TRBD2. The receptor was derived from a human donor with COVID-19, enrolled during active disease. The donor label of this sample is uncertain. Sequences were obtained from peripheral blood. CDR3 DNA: TGCGCCAGCAGCCAAGTGGATGGGGAGCGGGAGGCCGGACGAAGCGATACGCAGTATTTT. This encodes CASSQVDGEREAGRSDTQYF.